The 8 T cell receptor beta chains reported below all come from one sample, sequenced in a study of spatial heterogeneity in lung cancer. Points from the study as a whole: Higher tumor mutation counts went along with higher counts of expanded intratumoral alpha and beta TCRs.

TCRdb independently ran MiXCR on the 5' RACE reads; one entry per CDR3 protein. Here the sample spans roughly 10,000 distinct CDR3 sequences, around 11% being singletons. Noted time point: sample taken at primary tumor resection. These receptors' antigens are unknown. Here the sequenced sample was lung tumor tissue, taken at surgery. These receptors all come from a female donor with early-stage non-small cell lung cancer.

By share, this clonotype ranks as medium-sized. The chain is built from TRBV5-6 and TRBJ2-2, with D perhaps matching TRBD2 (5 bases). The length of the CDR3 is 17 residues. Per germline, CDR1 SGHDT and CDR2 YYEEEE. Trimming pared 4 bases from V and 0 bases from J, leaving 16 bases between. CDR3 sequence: CASSKRVAVANTGELFF. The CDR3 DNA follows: TGTGCCAGCAGCAAGAGGGTGGCAGTTGCGAACACCGGGGAGCTGTTTTTT.

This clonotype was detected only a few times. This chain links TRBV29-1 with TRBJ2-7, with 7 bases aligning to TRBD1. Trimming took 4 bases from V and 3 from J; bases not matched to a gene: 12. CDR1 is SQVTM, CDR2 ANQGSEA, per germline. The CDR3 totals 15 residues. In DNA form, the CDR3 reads TGCAGCGTTGGGGTTACAGGGGTACCGAGCTACGAGCAGTACTTC. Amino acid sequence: CSVGVTGVPSYEQYF.

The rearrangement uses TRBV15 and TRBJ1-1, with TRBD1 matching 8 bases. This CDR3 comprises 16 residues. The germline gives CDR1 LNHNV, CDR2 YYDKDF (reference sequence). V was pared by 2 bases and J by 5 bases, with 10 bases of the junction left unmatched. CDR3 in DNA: TGTGCCACCAGCAGATATTACAGGGGGAGATATACTGAAGCTTTCTTT. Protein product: CATSRYYRGRYTEAFF.

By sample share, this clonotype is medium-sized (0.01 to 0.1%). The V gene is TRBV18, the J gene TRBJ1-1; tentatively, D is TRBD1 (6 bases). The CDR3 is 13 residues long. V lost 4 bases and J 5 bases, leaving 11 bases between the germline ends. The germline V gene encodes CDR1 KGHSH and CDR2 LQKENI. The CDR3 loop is CASSREGGTEAFF. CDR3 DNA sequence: TGTGCCAGCTCACGTGAAGGGGGAACTGAAGCTTTCTTT. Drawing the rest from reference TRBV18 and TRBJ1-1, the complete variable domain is NAGVMQNPRHLVRRRGQEARLRCSPMKGHSHVYWYRQLPEEGLKFMVYLQKENIIDESGMPKERFSAEFPKEGPSILRIQQVVRGDSAAYFCASSREGGTEAFFGQGTRLTVV.

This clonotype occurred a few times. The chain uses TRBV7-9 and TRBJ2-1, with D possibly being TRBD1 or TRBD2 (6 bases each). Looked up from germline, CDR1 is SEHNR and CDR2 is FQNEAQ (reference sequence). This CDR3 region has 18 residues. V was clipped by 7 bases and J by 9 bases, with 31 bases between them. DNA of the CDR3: TGTGCCAGCACCCTCTCATGGGGGGCGCAGGTACGTCAGAGTGAGCAGTTCTTC. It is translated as CASTLSWGAQVRQSEQFF.

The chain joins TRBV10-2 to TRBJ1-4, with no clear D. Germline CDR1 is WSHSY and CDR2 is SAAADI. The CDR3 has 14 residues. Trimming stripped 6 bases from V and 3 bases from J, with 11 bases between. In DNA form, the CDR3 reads TGCGCCAGCAGATCAGGTCACTCTAATGAAAAACTGTTTTTT. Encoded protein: CASRSGHSNEKLFF.

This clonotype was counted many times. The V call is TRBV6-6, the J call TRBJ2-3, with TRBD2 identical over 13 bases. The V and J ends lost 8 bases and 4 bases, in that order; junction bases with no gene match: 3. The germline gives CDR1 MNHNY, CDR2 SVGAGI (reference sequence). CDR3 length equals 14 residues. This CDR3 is CASAGTSGADTQYF. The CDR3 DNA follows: TGTGCCAGCGCAGGGACTAGCGGGGCAGATACGCAGTATTTT.

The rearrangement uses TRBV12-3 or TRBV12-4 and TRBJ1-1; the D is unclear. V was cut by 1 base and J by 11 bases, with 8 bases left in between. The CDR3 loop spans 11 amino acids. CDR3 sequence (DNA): TGTGCCAGCAGTTTAGGGACGTCGGCTTTCTTT. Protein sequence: CASSLGTSAFF.